This TCR beta chain was observed in a study of blood T cell repertoires in COVID-19. The authors' processing: It was from reference gene primer amplification that nucleated cell counts were estimated. Only in-frame clones appear in the TCRdb table, and some are missing; sequencing was by immunoSEQ multiplex PCR. The V and J calls and clone size were taken over from that table, and D and trimming were inferred from the DNA. Seen here are about 97,000 clones, around 85% observed once, and the top ten hold approximately 4.5%. The CDR3 spans 15 residues. The germline V gene encodes CDR1 MDHEN and CDR2 SYDVKM. V dropped 2 bases and J dropped 5; count of bases not matched to a gene: 6.

The specimen sequenced was peripheral blood. This chain links TRBV28 with TRBJ1-2; TRBD1 agrees at 9 bases. The clonotype comes from a man in his sixties with acute or convalescent COVID-19. The CDR3 here is CASSLTTDRGYGYTF. The CDR3 DNA sequence: TGTGCCAGCAGTTTAACCACGGACAGGGGTTATGGCTACACCTTC.